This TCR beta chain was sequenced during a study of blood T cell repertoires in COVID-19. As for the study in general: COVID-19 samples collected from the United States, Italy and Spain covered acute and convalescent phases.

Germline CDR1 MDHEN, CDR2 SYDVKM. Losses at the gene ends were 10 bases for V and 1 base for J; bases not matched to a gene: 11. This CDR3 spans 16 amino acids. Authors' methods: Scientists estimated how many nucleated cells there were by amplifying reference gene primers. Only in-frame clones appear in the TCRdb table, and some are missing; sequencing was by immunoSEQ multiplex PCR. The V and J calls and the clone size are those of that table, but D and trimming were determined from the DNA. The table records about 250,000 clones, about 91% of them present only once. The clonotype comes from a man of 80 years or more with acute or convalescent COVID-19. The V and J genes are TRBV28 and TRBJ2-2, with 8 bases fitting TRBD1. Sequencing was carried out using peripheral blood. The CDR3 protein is CATFQTGTGNTGELFF. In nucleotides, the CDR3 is TGTGCCACTTTCCAAACGGGGACAGGGAACACCGGGGAGCTGTTTTTT. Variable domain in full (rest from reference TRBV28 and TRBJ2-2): DVKVTQSSRYLVKRTGEKVFLECVQDMDHENMFWYRQDPGLGLRLIYFSYDVKMKEKGDIPEGYSVSREKKERFSLILESASTNQTSMYLCATFQTGTGNTGELFFGEGSRLTVL.